This T cell receptor (beta chain) was sequenced for a study of cytomegalovirus exposure and HLA in healthy donors (dated by TCRdb to about 2017). At the level of the whole study: According to an earlier analysis of several hundred of the donors, 150 million to 200 million T cells yielded 117 million unique TCR beta sequences and around 300 Gb of sequence data. Approximately 310 gigabases of sequencing data and around 87 million unique TCR sequences were included in an early release covering about 600 HLA-typed donors. Of the roughly 400 genotyped donors, around 81% fell in the genetic ancestry cluster associated with self-reported Caucasian donors. The study aimed to test whether signatures of past pathogen exposure could be identified by cataloging public T cell receptors. The study profiled the T cell repertoires of hundreds of subjects by immunosequencing and related them to cytomegalovirus serostatus. Along with the 666-subject first cohort, a separate validation cohort of over a hundred different subjects was used. To predict cytomegalovirus infection status, the study brought together high-throughput TCR immunosequencing, statistical association of individual TCRs with disease status, and machine learning. In a later analysis, previously published TCR beta repertoires from 550 to 700 donors were re-analyzed and high-resolution HLA genotyping was added so that TCR occurrence patterns could be studied. Rather than using new phenotypic data, the later analysis identified candidate immune exposures from TCR beta sequences and from how often those sequences occurred across donors. An earlier analysis of several hundred of the donors applied high-throughput TCR beta sequencing to assess whether each TCR beta V gene segment acted as functional or pseudogenic. Donor age, sex, ethnicity and CMV serostatus were compiled alongside the repertoire data. Genome-wide SNP genotypes for about 65% of the roughly 700 donors were used in a later genetic analysis, which treated that subset as a discovery cohort. Every repertoire in the discovery cohort had been generated on one and the same sequencing platform. HLA typing covered class I and class II loci at four-digit resolution. The number of donors typed differed by locus, with about 629-640 for A, B, C, DRB1 and DQB1, around 500 for DQA1, 600 to 610 for DPA1, and approximately 470 for DPB1. Four or five DR-DQ haplotypes were handled as single units for association and clustering because linkage in the cohort was strong. Among about 370 genotyped donors of the cohort, an average of about 220,000 unique TCR beta nucleotide sequences was sequenced per donor, of which 15% to 20% were non-productive. The investigation overall reported the following: A later analysis associated 15,000 or so TCR beta sequences with specific HLA alleles at a false discovery rate of 0.05. An earlier analysis of 587 of the donors showed that most TCR beta V segments appeared in productive rearrangements either about 87% or about 30% of the time, which broadly matched IMGT annotations. An association between a missense DCLRE1C variant and V-gene and J-gene trimming of TCR beta chains was found in a later genetic analysis and replicated in an independent cohort. Roughly uniform sequencing depth across donors was assumed in presence/absence analyses, although this assumption may not hold. Assigning TCR associations to individual alleles was difficult when HLA alleles, especially DR and DQ, strongly co-occurred. In this cohort, only TCR beta chains were sequenced, and detectable features were limited by the absence of alpha or paired-chain data. About 17 rarely observed V segments, including chromosome 9 orphons, were excluded from the earlier analysis of several hundred of the donors because counts were too low. A later analysis found that HLA-associated TCR beta chains were more clonally expanded and had lower generation probabilities than equally common non-associated chains. A group of highly shared sequence variants was considered likely to be a technical artifact of the sequencing pipeline. The authors suggested that the approach could potentially be generalized to other disease states and immunological phenotypes. The study gave a list of under 200 TCR beta chains associated with cytomegalovirus. A further reported finding was that TCR beta sequences accurately predicted the HLA-A and HLA-B alleles for most subjects in the first cohort. A few of the identified cytomegalovirus-associated TCR beta chains were confirmed in vitro to be specific for cytomegalovirus antigens. According to a later analysis, TCR association rates differed among HLA loci, with DRB1 alleles showing the most associated TCRs and HLA-C alleles showing the fewest. Because the 87-base-pair reads could not distinguish some IMGT-functional V segments, including TRBV6-2 and TRBV6-3, those segments were excluded. Immune exposure information for the cohort was limited to CMV serostatus. A later analysis reported that several top co-occurrence clusters appeared linked to parvovirus B19, influenza, CMV and Epstein-Barr virus. Because HLA typing was missing for some donors at each locus, association tests included only the typed subset. While some public TCRs were present in many individuals, most TCR sequences turned up only very rarely across donors. Linkage disequilibrium might explain the correlated functional status among segregating V segments, but an unknown experimental factor could not be excluded. The classifier was reported to diagnose cytomegalovirus status with high specificity and sensitivity in both the original and validation cohorts. Compared with the roughly 600-donor mean, donors in an Asian-associated ancestry cluster had fewer N-insertions in productive TCRs, according to a later genetic analysis. In a later analysis, most CMV-associated TCR beta chains were found to appear HLA-restricted, with HLA associations seemingly driven largely by CMV exposure.

The protocol used for the library was the immunoSEQ multiplex PCR assay. The multiplex PCR relied on a mix of 60 forward primers for TCR Vbeta segments and 13 reverse primers for TCR Jbeta segments. The CDR3 region of rearranged TCR beta genes was amplified from genomic DNA by a multiplex PCR assay. On the Illumina HiSeq System, the amplified TCR beta libraries were sequenced as 87-base-pair reads. The paper's data handling went like this. In a later analysis, some 80 million unique TCR beta chains were counted across the 666 repertoires, and approximately 11 million of these chains were shared by at least two donors. Raw reads were error-corrected and collapsed into unique sequences with a nearest-neighbor algorithm that merged closely related sequences to remove PCR and sequencing errors. V, D and J gene segments were assigned by aligning CDR3 sequences to IMGT reference sequences. For a sequence to be retained, at least a six-nucleotide match to both a V gene segment and a J gene segment was required. Rearrangements were called productive when the CDR3 lacked stop codons and stayed in frame with V and J; all others were non-productive. CDR3 was defined according to IMGT convention as the region running from the second conserved V-encoded cysteine to the conserved J-encoded phenylalanine. In an earlier analysis of 587 of the donors, sequences lacking an unambiguous match to a single V gene segment were excluded. An earlier analysis of approximately 590 of the donors called V segments functional above 56.7% productive rearrangements and segregating when the between-donor standard deviation exceeded 5%. A statistical classification framework was built to diagnose cytomegalovirus status from the catalog of TCR beta chain sequences. In a later analysis, V and J genes were assigned by comparing TCR nucleotide sequences against IMGT/GENE-DB human TR gene sequences. Using the TCRdist pipeline, a later analysis assigned CDR3 sequences along with most-parsimonious VDJ recombination scenarios. In a later analysis, each TCR beta chain was defined by its CDR3 amino acid sequence together with its V-gene family, and reads without a unique V-gene family were excluded. As a way to deal with suspected cross-contamination and a sequencing artifact, a later analysis dropped hundreds of nucleotide sequences that were highly shared and had low generation probability. For each public chain, a later analysis derived a clonal expansion index from normalized ranks of inferred template counts within each repertoire. In a later analysis, generation probabilities were computed with a VDJ recombination model fitted to out-of-frame rearrangements, and the resulting probabilities were checked against IGoR. In a later analysis, TCR-TCR, TCR-HLA and TCR-CMV co-occurrence was scored with hypergeometric tests, and a repertoire-size bias correction was applied to TCR pairs. To estimate false discovery rates, a later analysis permuted the HLA or CMV assignments 20 times. In a later analysis, co-occurring TCRs were grouped with DBSCAN, and TCRdist sequence similarity was added when clustering was performed within HLA-allele-positive subsets. Repertoires with fewer than 30,000 or more than 120,000 public chains, plus five repertoires with anomalous nucleotide sharing, were excluded from co-occurrence clustering. The clones in this table, taken by TCRdb from immuneACCESS, are in-frame only. Not every clone is retained; where verified, under half of the shortfall comes from an unresolved V gene, and the cause of the rest is unknown. The DNA was the basis for D and trimming; V, J and clone size are from that table. The sample table shows some 160,000 clones, and over 75% are seen once. The leading ten clones occupy approximately 1.6% of the sample.

On this clone: It lacks a known antigen. No quality values exist for individual bases; no much larger clone is one base distant.

In total, approximately 700 healthy bone marrow donors made up the cohort. At the time of sampling, every cohort member was nominally healthy, though immune exposures that went unrecorded were likely present. The donor was CMV seronegative and belonged to the group of 350 to 400 seronegative cohort members. Every donor gave a peripheral blood sample, and the peripheral blood mononuclear cells from that sample were used for TCR beta sequencing. Genomic DNA was extracted from the blood cell samples with the Qiagen DNeasy Blood Extraction Kit. CDR1 and CDR2, per the germline V gene, are LGHNA and YSLEER. From the cysteine through the phenylalanine, the CDR3 covers 17 amino acids. The only DNA kept is the CDR3, 51 bases in frame from the first base. Deletion took 0 bases off V and 2 bases off J, with a span of 15 bases between the germline ends.

The clonotype comes from a woman in her 30s in good health and CMV-seronegative. This chain is built from TRBV4-3 and TRBJ2-3, and possibly TRBD2, on 5 matching bases. The source material was PBMCs. The CDR3 region has the sequence CASSQDRAGDHTDTQYF. Read as DNA, the sequence is TGCGCCAGCAGCCAAGATCGGGCGGGCGACCACACAGATACGCAGTATTTT.